The rows below give T cell receptor beta chains drawn from one sample of a study of shared clonotypes between healthy human individuals. Some clones are missing from TCRdb's copy, which holds only in-frame ones; the method was immunoSEQ multiplex PCR. The sample has approximately 810,000 clones; nearly 95% are singletons. Material: naive CD8+ T cells sorted from blood. The receptors here all came from a man under 40 in good health. CDR3s include the opening cysteine and the closing phenylalanine or tryptophan. The D gene is left open where the match is weak. For some rows the clone size is stated as once, few or many, or as a class when expanded; others skip it.

D gene	V gene	clone size	J gene	CDR3 DNA	CDR3 protein
TRBD2	TRBV2	.	TRBJ2-3	TGTGCTACCAGCAGTAGCGGGGGTACAGATACGCAGTATTTT	CATSSSGGTDTQYF
.	TRBV29-1	few	TRBJ1-2	TGCAGCGTTGCAGCACAGGATGACTATGGCTACACCTTC	CSVAAQDDYGYTF
.	TRBV2	.	TRBJ2-7	TGTGCCAGCAGTATTGACAGGTCTAACTCCTACGAGCAGTACTTC	CASSIDRSNSYEQYF
TRBD2	TRBV27	.	TRBJ2-1	TGTGCCAGCAGTTCCCCGCGGGGCGGGAGCTCCTACAATGAGCAGTTCTTC	CASSSPRGGSSYNEQFF
TRBD1	TRBV18	.	TRBJ2-1	TGTGCCAGCTCCCGGGACAGGGGATCCCACAATGAGCAGTTCTTC	CASSRDRGSHNEQFF
TRBD2	TRBV27	.	TRBJ2-3	TGTGCCAGCAGTTTAGGAGGGCGGGAGAAAGATACGCAGTATTTT	CASSLGGREKDTQYF
.	TRBV6-1	once	TRBJ2-3	TGTGCCAGCAGTGATCCGGGAACACGCACAGATACGCAGTATTTT	CASSDPGTRTDTQYF
TRBD2	TRBV2	.	TRBJ2-1	TGTGCCAGCTTCTTCGGTGTGGCGGGAGAGGGTCAGCACAATGAGCAGTTCTTC	CASFFGVAGEGQHNEQFF
.	TRBV7-2	once	TRBJ2-2	TGTGCCAGCAGCTTAGGCGGGTTCCACACCGGGGAGCTGTTTTTT	CASSLGGFHTGELFF
TRBD1	TRBV5-1	.	TRBJ2-5	TGCGCCAGCAGCCCGGACAGGGGGCCTCGAGAGACCCAGTACTTC	CASSPDRGPRETQYF
TRBD2	TRBV4-3	.	TRBJ2-7	TGCGCCAGCAGCCAAGATAGGGCGGGAGGGCTCTACGAGCAGTACTTC	CASSQDRAGGLYEQYF
.	TRBV2	.	TRBJ2-1	TGTGCCAGCATCGCCAACAATGAGCAGTTCTTC	CASIANNEQFF
.	TRBV2	.	TRBJ2-2	TGTGCCAGCACATCCCTCCAGGATGAGCTGTTTTTT	CASTSLQDELFF
TRBD1	TRBV18	.	TRBJ1-5	TGTGCCAGCTCAAGTCGGTCAACTGACAGGGGGAATCAGCCCCAGCATTTT	CASSSRSTDRGNQPQHF
.	TRBV5-5	.	TRBJ2-5	TGTGCCAGCAGCTTGGTCCCATTGCAAGAGACCCAGTACTTC	CASSLVPLQETQYF